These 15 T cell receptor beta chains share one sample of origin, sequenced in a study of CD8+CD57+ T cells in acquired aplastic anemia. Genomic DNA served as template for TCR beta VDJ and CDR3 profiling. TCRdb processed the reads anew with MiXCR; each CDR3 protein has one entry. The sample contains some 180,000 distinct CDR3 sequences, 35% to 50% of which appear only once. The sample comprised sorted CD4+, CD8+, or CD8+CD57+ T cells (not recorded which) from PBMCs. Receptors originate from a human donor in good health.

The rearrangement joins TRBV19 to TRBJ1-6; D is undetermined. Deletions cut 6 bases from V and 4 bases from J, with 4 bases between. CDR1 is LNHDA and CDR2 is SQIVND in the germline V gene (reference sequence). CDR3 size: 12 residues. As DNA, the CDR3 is TGTGCCAGTAGCCAGTATAATTCACCCCTCCACTTT. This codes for CASSQYNSPLHF.

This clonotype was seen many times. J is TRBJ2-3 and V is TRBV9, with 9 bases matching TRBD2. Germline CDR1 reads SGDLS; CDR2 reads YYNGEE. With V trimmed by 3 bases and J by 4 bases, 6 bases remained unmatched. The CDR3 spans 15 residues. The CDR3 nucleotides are TGTGCCAGCAGCGCAGGGGGACTAGCCCCAGATACGCAGTATTTT. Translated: CASSAGGLAPDTQYF.

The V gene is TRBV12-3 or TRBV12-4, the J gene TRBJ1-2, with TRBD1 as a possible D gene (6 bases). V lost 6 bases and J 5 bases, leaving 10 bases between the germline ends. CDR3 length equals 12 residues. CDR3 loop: CASSAGEYGYTF. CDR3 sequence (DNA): TGTGCCAGCAGCGCAGGGGAGTATGGCTACACCTTC.

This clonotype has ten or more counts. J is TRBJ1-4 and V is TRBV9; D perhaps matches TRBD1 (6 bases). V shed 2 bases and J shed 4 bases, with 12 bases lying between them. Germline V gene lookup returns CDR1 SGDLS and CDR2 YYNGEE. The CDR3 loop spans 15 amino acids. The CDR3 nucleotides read TGTGCCAGCAGCGTGGGGACACCGGGTAATGAAAAACTGTTTTTT. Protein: CASSVGTPGNEKLFF. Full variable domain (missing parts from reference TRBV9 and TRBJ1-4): DSGVTQTPKHLITATGQRVTLRCSPRSGDLSVYWYQQSLDQGLQFLIQYYNGEERAKGNILERFSAQQFPDLHSELNLSSLELGDSALYFCASSVGTPGNEKLFFGSGTQLSVL.

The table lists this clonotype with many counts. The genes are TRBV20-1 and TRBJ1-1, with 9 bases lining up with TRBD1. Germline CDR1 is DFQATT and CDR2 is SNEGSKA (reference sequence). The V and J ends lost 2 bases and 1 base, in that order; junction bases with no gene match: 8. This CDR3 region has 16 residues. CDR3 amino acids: CSARSPKQGANTEAFF. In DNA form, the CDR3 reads TGCAGTGCTAGATCCCCCAAACAGGGGGCGAACACTGAAGCTTTCTTT.

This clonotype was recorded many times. The CDR3 DNA reads TGCAGCGCCGCCATCGGGGGACGTAATTCACCCCTCCACTTT. Protein product: CSAAIGGRNSPLHF. The J gene is TRBJ1-6, the V gene TRBV29-1; D may be TRBD1 (5 bases). The germline V gene has CDR1 SQVTM and CDR2 ANQGSEA. Trimming removed 7 bases at V and 6 bases at J, with 16 bases between. This CDR3 spans 14 amino acids.

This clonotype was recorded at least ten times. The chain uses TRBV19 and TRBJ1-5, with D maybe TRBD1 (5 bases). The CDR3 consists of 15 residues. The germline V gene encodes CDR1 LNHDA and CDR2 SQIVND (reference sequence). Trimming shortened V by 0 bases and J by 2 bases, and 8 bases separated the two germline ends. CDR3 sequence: CASSIDREGNQPQHF. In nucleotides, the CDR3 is TGTGCCAGTAGTATAGACAGGGAGGGCAATCAGCCCCAGCATTTT.

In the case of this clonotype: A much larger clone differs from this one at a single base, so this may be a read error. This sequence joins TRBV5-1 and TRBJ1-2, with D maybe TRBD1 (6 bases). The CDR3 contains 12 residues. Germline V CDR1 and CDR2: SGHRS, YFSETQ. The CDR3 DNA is TGCGCCAGCAGCGAGGACAGATATGGCCACACCTTC. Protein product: CASSEDRYGHTF.

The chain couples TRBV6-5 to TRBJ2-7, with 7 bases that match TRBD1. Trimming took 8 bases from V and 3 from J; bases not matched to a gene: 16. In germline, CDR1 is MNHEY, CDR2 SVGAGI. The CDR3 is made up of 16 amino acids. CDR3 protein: CASGSLPGQKNYEQYF. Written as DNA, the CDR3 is TGTGCCAGCGGTTCGCTTCCGGGACAGAAAAACTACGAGCAGTACTTC.

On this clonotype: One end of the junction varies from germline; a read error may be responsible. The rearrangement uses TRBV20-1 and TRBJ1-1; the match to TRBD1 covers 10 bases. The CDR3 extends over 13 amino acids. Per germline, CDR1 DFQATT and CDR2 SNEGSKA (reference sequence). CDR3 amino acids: CSAQGQGNTEALF. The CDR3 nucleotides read TGCAGTGCCCAGGGACAGGGGAACACTGAAGCTCTCTTT.

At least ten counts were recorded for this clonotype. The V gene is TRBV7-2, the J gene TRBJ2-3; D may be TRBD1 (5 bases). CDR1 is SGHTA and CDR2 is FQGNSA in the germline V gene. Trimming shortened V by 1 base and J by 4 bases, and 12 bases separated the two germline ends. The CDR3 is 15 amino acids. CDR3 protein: CASSLVGQGSDTQYF. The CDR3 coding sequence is TGTGCCAGCAGCTTAGTCGGACAAGGATCAGATACGCAGTATTTT.

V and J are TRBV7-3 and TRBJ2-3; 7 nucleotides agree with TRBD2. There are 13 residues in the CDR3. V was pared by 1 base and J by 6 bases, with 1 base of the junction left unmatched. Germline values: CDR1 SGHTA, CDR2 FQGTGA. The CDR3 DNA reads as TGTGCCAGCAGCTTAAGGGAGGGGGATACGCAGTATTTT. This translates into CASSLREGDTQYF. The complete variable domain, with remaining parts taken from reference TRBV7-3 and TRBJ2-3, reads GAGVSQTPSNKVTEKGKYVELRCDPISGHTALYWYRQSLGQGPEFLIYFQGTGAADDSGLPNDRFFAVRPEGSVSTLKIQRTERGDSAVYLCASSLREGDTQYFGPGTRLTVL.

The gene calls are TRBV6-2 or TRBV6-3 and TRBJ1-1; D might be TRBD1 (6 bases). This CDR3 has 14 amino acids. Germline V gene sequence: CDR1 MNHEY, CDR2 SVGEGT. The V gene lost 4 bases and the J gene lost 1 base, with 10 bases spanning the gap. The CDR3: CASSFQTGNTEAFF. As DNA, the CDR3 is TGTGCCAGCAGTTTCCAGACAGGGAACACTGAAGCTTTCTTT.

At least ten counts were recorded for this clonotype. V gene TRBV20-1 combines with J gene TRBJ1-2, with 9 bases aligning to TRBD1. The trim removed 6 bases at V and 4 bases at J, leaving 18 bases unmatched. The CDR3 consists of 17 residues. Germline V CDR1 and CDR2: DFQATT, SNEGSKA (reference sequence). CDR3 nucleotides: TGCAGTGCCCACGCAACAGGGGGCGCAGGGTATGCCTATGGCTACACCTTC. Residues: CSAHATGGAGYAYGYTF.

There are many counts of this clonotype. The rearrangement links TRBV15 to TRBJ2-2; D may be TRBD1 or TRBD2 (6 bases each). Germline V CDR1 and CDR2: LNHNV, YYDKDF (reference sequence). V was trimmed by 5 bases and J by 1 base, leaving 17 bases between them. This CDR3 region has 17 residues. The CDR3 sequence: CATSRGRGSGNTGELFF. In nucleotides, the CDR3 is TGTGCCACCAGCCGGGGGCGGGGTAGCGGGAACACCGGGGAGCTGTTTTTT. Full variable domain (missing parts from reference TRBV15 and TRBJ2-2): DAMVIQNPRYQVTQFGKPVTLSCSQTLNHNVMYWYQQKSSQAPKLLFHYYDKDFNNEADTPDNFQSRRPNTSFCFLDIRSPGLGDTAMYLCATSRGRGSGNTGELFFGEGSRLTVL.